Below, 23 T cell receptor beta chains from the same sample are listed, as sequenced in a study of shared clonotypes between healthy human individuals. Sequencing was performed with immunoSEQ multiplex PCR; in TCRdb, only in-frame clones are kept and a portion is missing. The sample has millions of clones; approximately 94% are singletons. Positively selected for CCR7, the CD45RO-negative cells used as naive CD8 cells excluded terminally differentiated effector memory CD45RA+ cells. The sequenced material came from naive CD8+ T cells sorted from blood. These receptors all stem from a man aged 18 to 35 in good health.

The chain employs TRBV6-5 and TRBJ2-7; D gene ambiguous. Germline V lookup: CDR1 MNHEY, CDR2 SVGAGI. The CDR3 sequence is 15 residues long. Trimming pared 0 bases from V and 4 bases from J, leaving 13 bases between. The chain's CDR3 is CASSYSVEVLYEQYF. In DNA, the CDR3 is TGTGCCAGCAGTTACTCCGTTGAAGTCCTATACGAGCAGTACTTC.

The genes are TRBV11-1 and TRBJ2-5; D uncertain. The CDR3 covers 14 residues. Germline CDR1 reads SGHAT; CDR2 reads FQDESV (reference sequence). V shed 2 bases and J shed 5 bases, with 12 bases lying between them. The CDR3 DNA reads as TGTGCCAGCAGCTTAAATGTTGAGACGGAGACCCAGTACTTC. It encodes CASSLNVETETQYF.

This rearrangement joins TRBV5-4 to TRBJ2-1; 7 nucleotides align to TRBD2. The germline V gene has CDR1 SGHNT and CDR2 YYREEE (reference sequence). The CDR3 length is 14 residues. Trimming removed 5 bases from V and 8 bases from J; junction bases left unmatched: 10. The CDR3 is CASRASGALDEQFF. The CDR3 DNA sequence: TGTGCCAGCAGAGCTAGCGGAGCGCTGGATGAGCAGTTCTTC.

The chain couples TRBV15 to TRBJ1-2; a possible D gene is TRBD1 (6 bases). This CDR3 spans 16 amino acids. Germline CDR1 LNHNV, CDR2 YYDKDF (reference sequence). With 4 bases removed from V and 5 bases from J, the gap between germline ends came to 20 bases. The CDR3: CATSTEGTSGPYGYTF. The DNA for the CDR3 is TGTGCCACCAGCACCGAAGGGACATCGGGGCCTTATGGCTACACCTTC.

The V and J genes are TRBV9 and TRBJ2-1; D unclear. In germline, CDR1 is SGDLS, CDR2 YYNGEE. Trimming took 4 bases from V and 10 from J, leaving 12 bases between them. This CDR3 contains 12 residues. CDR3 sequence (DNA): TGTGCCAGCAGCCCAAGTATGGGAGAGCAGTTCTTC. The encoded protein is CASSPSMGEQFF.

This clone was recorded once. This chain links TRBV6-5 with TRBJ2-1; D not certain. Trimming cost V 3 bases and J 7 bases, with 10 bases left between them. In germline, CDR1 is MNHEY, CDR2 SVGAGI. The CDR3 runs 13 residues. The DNA for the CDR3 is TGTGCCAGCAGTTATAGTGAGAGGAATGAGCAGTTCTTC. Encoded protein: CASSYSERNEQFF.

A remark on this clone: Within the sample, other DNA sequences also encode this same CDR3. The chain recombines TRBV6-6 with TRBJ1-2, with a possible D match to TRBD1 (5 bases). Germline CDR1 and CDR2: MNHNY and SVGAGI (reference sequence). Trimming cost V 0 bases and J 1 base, with 9 bases left between them. The CDR3 length is 15 residues. In DNA form, the CDR3 reads TGTGCCAGCAGTTACTCGGAGGGGCTTAACTATGGCTACACCTTC. As protein: CASSYSEGLNYGYTF.

The chain links TRBV19 to TRBJ2-1; a weak D match, TRBD2 (7 bases). This CDR3 region has 15 residues. Trimming took off 7 bases at V and 0 bases at J, with 13 bases between the two ends. CDR1 is LNHDA, CDR2 SQIVND, per germline (reference sequence). This chain's CDR3 is CASMAGASSYNEQFF. CDR3 in DNA: TGTGCCAGTATGGCGGGGGCAAGCTCCTACAATGAGCAGTTCTTC.

This chain joins TRBV11-2 and TRBJ2-3, with D possibly TRBD2 on 5 matching bases. Trimming cost V 3 bases and J 0 bases, with 13 bases left between them. The V gene's germline CDR1 is SGHAT and CDR2 FQNNGV. This CDR3 is 16 amino acids long. The CDR3, as DNA: TGTGCCAGCAGCTTCCATCCGGGGAGTAGCACAGATACGCAGTATTTT. Its translation is CASSFHPGSSTDTQYF.

This clone was seen once. V is TRBV7-9 and J is TRBJ2-5, with TRBD2 as a possible D gene (6 bases). The CDR3 is 15 residues long. The V gene's germline CDR1 is SEHNR and CDR2 FQNEAQ (reference sequence). V was pared by 5 bases and J by 5 bases, with 18 bases between. CDR3 in DNA: TGTGCCAGCAGCCACCCGGGAGTTAAGCCGGAGACCCAGTACTTC. It translates to CASSHPGVKPETQYF.

The chain combines TRBV19 with TRBJ2-1; weak D call: TRBD2 (5 bases). Germline loops: CDR1 LNHDA, CDR2 SQIVND (reference sequence). V was shortened by 10 bases and J by 5 bases, with 12 bases between the two germline ends. The CDR3 contains 12 residues. The CDR3 loop is CATLLEDNEQFF. The CDR3 DNA sequence: TGTGCCACCCTACTGGAGGACAATGAGCAGTTCTTC.

The gene calls are TRBV6-5 and TRBJ2-5; 9 nucleotides match TRBD1. The J call may not be correct, given that the DNA end is closer to TRBJ2-7. CDR1 is MNHEY, CDR2 SVGAGI, per germline. The CDR3 is 15 amino acids. The CDR3 reads CASSNTGTGIYEQYF. Here the CDR3 DNA reads TGTGCCAGCAGTAACACCGGGACAGGGATCTACGAGCAGTACTTC.

A remark on this clone: The junction does not match germline at one end; this may be a read error. The genes are TRBV4-2 and TRBJ2-5, with D possibly TRBD2 on 6 matching bases. The CDR3 length is 14 residues. Per germline, CDR1 LGHNA and CDR2 YNFKEQ. The CDR3 loop reads CASSYPGEAEGSDF. CDR3 DNA sequence: TGTGCCAGCAGTTACCCGGGGGAAGCGGAAGGTTCAGACTTC.

This chain joins TRBV27 and TRBJ2-5; D possibly corresponds to TRBD1 (5 bases). The tail of the sequence fits TRBJ2-7 better, so the J call may be wrong. The germline CDR1 and CDR2 sequences are MNHEY and SMNVEV (reference sequence). The CDR3 extends over 13 amino acids. The chain's CDR3 is CASRDTRIHEQYF. The CDR3 nucleotides are TGTGCCAGCAGGGACACCAGAATCCACGAGCAGTACTTC.

This clone has only one observation. The chain combines TRBV9 with TRBJ2-2; D is ambiguous. Germline V gene data show CDR1 as SGDLS and CDR2 as YYNGEE. This CDR3 contains 15 residues. Trimming shortened V by 0 bases and J by 6 bases, and 12 bases separated the two germline ends. CDR3 sequence (DNA): TGTGCCAGCAGCGTAGCTCGGCAACTACCCGGGGAGCTGTTTTTT. Encoded protein: CASSVARQLPGELFF.

This chain connects TRBV7-8 to TRBJ2-7; TRBD2 is a possible D gene (7 bases). The CDR3 has 18 amino acids. Germline V gene data show CDR1 as SGHVS and CDR2 as FQNEAQ. V gave up 5 bases and J gave up 2 bases, with 25 bases separating them. The CDR3: CASSPPVGRGPGTYEQYF. As DNA, the CDR3 is TGTGCCAGCAGCCCCCCGGTGGGGCGGGGGCCAGGTACCTACGAGCAGTACTTC.

The rearrangement links TRBV6-5 to TRBJ1-2; D might be TRBD1 (6 bases). V was clipped by 2 bases and J by 7 bases, with 17 bases between them. CDR1 and CDR2 (germline): MNHEY, SVGAGI. The CDR3 is 15 amino acids. CDR3 coding DNA: TGTGCCAGCAGTTACGGCCTGTGGGGGGCCGGTGGCTACACCTTC. As protein: CASSYGLWGAGGYTF.

The chain carries TRBV7-3 and TRBJ2-3; D possibly corresponds to TRBD2 (7 bases). Trimming removed 5 bases at V and 0 bases at J, with 12 bases between. Germline CDR1 and CDR2: SGHTA and FQGTGA. CDR3 length equals 15 residues. In DNA form, the CDR3 reads TGTGCCAGCAGCCAGGGGACTACTAGCACAGATACGCAGTATTTT. It specifies CASSQGTTSTDTQYF.

J is TRBJ1-1 and V is TRBV5-6; D is uncertain. CDR3 length equals 14 residues. Germline lookup yields CDR1 SGHDT and CDR2 YYEEEE. Deletions cut 8 bases from V and 1 base from J, with 15 bases between. The CDR3 region has the DNA TGTGCCAGTATCGTGGGAAGTGGGAACACTGAAGCTTTCTTT. Its translation: CASIVGSGNTEAFF.

With respect to this clone: Other DNA sequences in the same sample also yield this CDR3. The J gene is TRBJ1-5, the V gene TRBV27; TRBD1 might be the D (6 bases). V gave up 3 bases and J gave up 2 bases, with 11 bases separating them. The CDR3 loop spans 15 amino acids. Germline CDR1 is MNHEY and CDR2 is SMNVEV (reference sequence). CDR3 in DNA: TGTGCCAGCAGTTTGAGCAGGGGCGGCAATCAGCCCCAGCATTTT. As protein: CASSLSRGGNQPQHF.

The rearrangement joins TRBV28 to TRBJ2-3, with 9 positions matching TRBD2. Germline V gene sequence: CDR1 MDHEN, CDR2 SYDVKM. The J segment lost 6 bases and the V segment lost 6 bases, leaving 7 bases of the junction unmatched. The CDR3 loop spans 14 amino acids. As DNA, the CDR3 is TGTGCCAGCAGGCCAAGCGGGGGGCCCGATACGCAGTATTTT. Its translation: CASRPSGGPDTQYF.

This chain links TRBV27 with TRBJ2-1; D is possibly TRBD2 (5 bases). Germline loops: CDR1 MNHEY, CDR2 SMNVEV (reference sequence). This CDR3 region has 14 residues. Trimming left V 3 bases short and J 7 bases short, with 13 bases between. In nucleotides, the CDR3 is TGTGCCAGCAGTTTTCTCGCTAGCCGGAATGAGCAGTTCTTC. This sequence encodes CASSFLASRNEQFF.

This chain uses TRBV30 with TRBJ2-3; TRBD1 agrees at 8 bases. This CDR3 contains 15 residues. V lost 3 bases, J lost 1 base, and 6 bases stayed unmatched. Germline V gene sequence: CDR1 GTSNPN, CDR2 SVGIG (reference sequence). Here the CDR3 reads CAWSAGTGRTDTQYF. The CDR3 bases are TGTGCCTGGAGCGCCGGGACAGGCCGCACAGATACGCAGTATTTT. The complete variable domain, with remaining parts taken from reference TRBV30 and TRBJ2-3, reads SQTIHQWPATLVQPVGSPLSLECTVEGTSNPNLYWYRQAAGRGLQLLFYSVGIGQISSEVPQNLSASRPQDRQFILSSKKLLLSDSGFYLCAWSAGTGRTDTQYFGPGTRLTVL.